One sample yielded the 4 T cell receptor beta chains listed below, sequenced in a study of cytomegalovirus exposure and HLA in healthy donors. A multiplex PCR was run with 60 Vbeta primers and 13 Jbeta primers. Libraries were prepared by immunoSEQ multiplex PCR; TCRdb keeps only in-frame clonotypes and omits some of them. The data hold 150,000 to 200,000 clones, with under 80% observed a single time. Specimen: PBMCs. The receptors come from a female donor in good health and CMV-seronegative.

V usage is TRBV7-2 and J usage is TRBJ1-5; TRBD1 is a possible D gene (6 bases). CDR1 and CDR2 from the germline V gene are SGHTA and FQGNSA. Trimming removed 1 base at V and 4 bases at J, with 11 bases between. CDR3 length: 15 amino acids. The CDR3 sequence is CASSLDGGRNQPQHF. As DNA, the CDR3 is TGTGCCAGCAGCTTAGACGGGGGGCGGAATCAGCCCCAGCATTTT. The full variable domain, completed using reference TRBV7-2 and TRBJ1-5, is GAGVSQSPSNKVTEKGKDVELRCDPISGHTALYWYRQSLGQGLEFLIYFQGNSAPDKSGLPSDRFSAERTGGSVSTLTIQRTQQEDSAVYLCASSLDGGRNQPQHFGDGTRLSIL.

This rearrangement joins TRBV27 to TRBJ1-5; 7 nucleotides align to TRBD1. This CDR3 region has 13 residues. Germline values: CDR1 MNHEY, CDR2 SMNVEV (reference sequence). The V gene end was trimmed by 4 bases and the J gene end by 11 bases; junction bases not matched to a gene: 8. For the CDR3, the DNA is TGTGCCAGCAGTTACGACAGGGATGGGACCCAGCATTTT. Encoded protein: CASSYDRDGTQHF.

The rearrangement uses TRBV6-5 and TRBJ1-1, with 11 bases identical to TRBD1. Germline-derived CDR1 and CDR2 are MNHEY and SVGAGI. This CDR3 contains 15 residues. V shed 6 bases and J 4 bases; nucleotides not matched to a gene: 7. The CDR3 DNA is TGTGCCAGCAGGTCGGACAGGGGGCTTCGCACTGAAGCTTTCTTT. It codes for CASRSDRGLRTEAFF.

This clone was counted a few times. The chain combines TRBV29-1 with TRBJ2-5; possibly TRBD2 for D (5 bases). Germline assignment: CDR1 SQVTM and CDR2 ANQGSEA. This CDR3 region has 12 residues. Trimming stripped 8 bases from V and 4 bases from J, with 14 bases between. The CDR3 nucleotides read TGCAGCAAAGTCGGGGAAGGAGAGACCCAGTACTTC. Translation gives CSKVGEGETQYF. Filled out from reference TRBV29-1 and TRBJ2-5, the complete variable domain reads SAVISQKPSRDICQRGTSLTIQCQVDSQVTMMFWYRQQPGQSLTLIATANQGSEATYESGFVIDKFPISRPNLTFSTLTVSNMSPEDSSIYLCSKVGEGETQYFGPGTRLLVL.